Described below is a single TCR beta chain sequence and its context. Its antigen is still unknown. Germline and junction disagree at one end, which may indicate a read error. This CDR3 is 14 amino acids long. Germline loops: CDR1 SNHLY, CDR2 FYNNEI. PCR employed 60 Vbeta and 13 Jbeta primers. Measured with immunoSEQ multiplex PCR; TCRdb has only the in-frame clones, and not every one. The table records about 170,000 clones, roughly 88% of them present only once. These data originate in a study of cytomegalovirus exposure and HLA in healthy donors. Overall study results and limits: Presence/absence comparisons presumed near-even sequencing depth among donors. Common viral pathogens were later found to be apparently linked to several of the most significant clusters. In vitro assays verified that a few CMV-associated chains recognized CMV antigens specifically.

Sample: PBMCs. This sequence originates from a boy between 2 and 10 years old in good health and CMV-seronegative. The chain links TRBV2 to TRBJ2-7; 12 bases fit TRBD2. CDR3 nucleotide sequence: TGTGCCAGCAGAGAGGGACTAGCGGGTTACCTCATAAACTTC. This gives the protein CASREGLAGYLINF.